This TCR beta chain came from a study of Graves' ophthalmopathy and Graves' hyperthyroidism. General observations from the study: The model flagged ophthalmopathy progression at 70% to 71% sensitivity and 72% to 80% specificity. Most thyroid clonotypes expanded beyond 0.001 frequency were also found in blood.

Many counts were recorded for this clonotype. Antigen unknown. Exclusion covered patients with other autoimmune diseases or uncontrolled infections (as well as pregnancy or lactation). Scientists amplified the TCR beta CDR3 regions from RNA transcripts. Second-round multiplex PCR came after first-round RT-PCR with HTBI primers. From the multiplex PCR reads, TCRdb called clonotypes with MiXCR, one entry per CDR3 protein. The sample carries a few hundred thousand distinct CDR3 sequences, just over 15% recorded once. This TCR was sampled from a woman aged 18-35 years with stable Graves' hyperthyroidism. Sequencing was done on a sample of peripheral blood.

The CDR3 here is CASEYDMNTEAFF. The CDR3 DNA reads as TGTGCCAGCGAGTACGATATGAACACTGAAGCTTTCTTT. The chain combines TRBV10-3 with TRBJ1-1, with D uncertain. V gave up 10 bases and J gave up 0 bases, with 12 bases separating them. This CDR3 spans 13 amino acids. Germline V CDR1 and CDR2: ENHRY, SYGVKD.